The next 12 T cell receptor beta chains were all read from a single sample in a study of blood T cell repertoires in COVID-19. The protocol was immunoSEQ multiplex PCR, while the TCRdb copy is restricted to in-frame clones and leaves out a portion. The table records tens of thousands of clones, 80% to 90% of them present only once. Sequencing was done on a sample of peripheral blood. The receptors were gathered from a woman aged 55-70 years with acute or convalescent COVID-19.

V is TRBV21-1 and J is TRBJ2-7; no check of the table's D call, TRBD2, against the DNA was made. TRBV21-1 is a pseudogene locus. This CDR3 spans 16 amino acids. CDR3 region: CASSKAGEVTLYEQYF. The CDR3 region has the DNA TGTGCCAGCAGCAAAGCGGGTGAGGTAACCCTCTACGAGCAGTACTTC.

The J gene is TRBJ1-2, the V gene TRBV3-1 (or the pseudogene TRBV3-2); 9 bases are a match to TRBD1. V dropped 4 bases and J dropped 5; count of bases not matched to a gene: 5. Germline V gives CDR1 LGHDT, CDR2 YNNKEL (reference sequence). CDR3 size: 14 residues. The CDR3 here is CASSRKTGGYGYTF. In DNA form, the CDR3 reads TGTGCCAGCAGCCGCAAGACAGGGGGATATGGCTACACCTTC.

The chain uses TRBV18 and TRBJ1-1; possibly TRBD1 for D (5 bases). Trimming took off 5 bases at V and 3 bases at J, with 13 bases between the two ends. The CDR3 contains 14 residues. The germline V gene encodes CDR1 KGHSH and CDR2 LQKENI. The CDR3 reads CASSGGVRDTEAFF. Here the CDR3 DNA reads TGTGCCAGCTCAGGGGGGGTCCGGGACACTGAAGCTTTCTTT.

The V gene is TRBV7-9, the J gene TRBJ2-5, with D possibly TRBD1 on 6 matching bases. Germline values: CDR1 SEHNR, CDR2 FQNEAQ (reference sequence). The CDR3 sequence is 16 residues long. V gave up 3 bases and J gave up 0 bases, with 14 bases separating them. CDR3 nucleotides: TGTGCCAGCAGCTTGGACAGTTGGGCGTACCAAGAGACCCAGTACTTC. This sequence encodes CASSLDSWAYQETQYF.

This chain connects TRBV7-2 to TRBJ2-1; 9 bases are a match to TRBD1. Per the germline V gene, CDR1 is SGHTA and CDR2 is FQGNSA. J was trimmed by 0 bases and V by 5 bases; bases with no gene match: 8. CDR3 length equals 17 residues. CDR3 nucleotides: TGTGCCAGCAGCATCAGGACAGGGGTGAGCTCCTACAATGAGCAGTTCTTC. Its protein product is CASSIRTGVSSYNEQFF.

The chain is built from TRBV13 and TRBJ2-1, with 8 bases aligning to TRBD2. Trimming cost V 1 base and J 2 bases; bases outside gene matches: 4. The V gene's germline CDR1 is PRHDT and CDR2 FYEKMQ (reference sequence). This CDR3 comprises 16 residues. The CDR3 loop reads CASSLAASGPYNEQFF. The CDR3 DNA reads TGTGCCAGCAGCTTAGCTGCTAGCGGGCCCTACAATGAGCAGTTCTTC.

The J gene is TRBJ2-5, the V gene TRBV7-2; 11 positions match TRBD2. Per the germline V gene, CDR1 is SGHTA and CDR2 is FQGNSA. With V trimmed by 5 bases and J by 1 base, 3 bases remained unmatched. The CDR3 consists of 15 residues. The CDR3 bases are TGTGCCAGCAGCGTTAGCGGGGGGGCCCAAGAGACCCAGTACTTC. It codes for CASSVSGGAQETQYF.

The rearrangement links TRBV5-1 to TRBJ1-1; weak D call: TRBD1 (6 bases). This CDR3 has 15 residues. Deletions cut 0 bases from V and 1 base from J, with 10 bases between. CDR1 SGHRS and CDR2 YFSETQ come from the germline V gene. In DNA, the CDR3 is TGCGCCAGCAGCTTGGGAGCAGGGGAGAACACTGAAGCTTTCTTT. This gives the protein CASSLGAGENTEAFF.

V gene TRBV28 combines with J gene TRBJ1-1; D is unresolved. This CDR3 is built from 13 residues. V was trimmed by 6 bases and J by 0 bases, leaving 8 bases between them. From germline, CDR1 is MDHEN and CDR2 SYDVKM. CDR3 region: CASRPNMNTEAFF. CDR3 DNA sequence: TGTGCCAGCAGGCCGAACATGAACACTGAAGCTTTCTTT.

The CDR3 region has the DNA TGCGCCAGCAGCTTATTAACGGGGGGTTTGGGAGAGACCCAGTACTTC. Its protein product is CASSLLTGGLGETQYF. The chain uses TRBV5-1 and TRBJ2-5; 7 bases align to TRBD2. J was trimmed by 4 bases and V by 2 bases; bases with no gene match: 11. This CDR3 contains 16 residues. The V gene's germline CDR1 is SGHRS and CDR2 YFSETQ.

V is TRBV6-5 and J is TRBJ1-2; perhaps TRBD1 as D (5 bases). With 0 bases removed from V and 0 bases from J, the gap between germline ends came to 11 bases. The CDR3 is made up of 16 amino acids. The germline CDR1 and CDR2 sequences are MNHEY and SVGAGI. The CDR3 sequence is CASSYSIRGANYGYTF. The DNA of the CDR3 is TGTGCCAGCAGTTACTCCATAAGGGGCGCTAACTATGGCTACACCTTC.

The V and J genes are TRBV24-1 and TRBJ1-5; 12 nucleotides match TRBD1. CDR1 is KGHDR, CDR2 SFDVKD, per germline. The CDR3 runs 15 residues. V gave up 3 bases and J gave up 9 bases; unmatched junction bases: 5. CDR3 in DNA: TGTGCCACCAGTGATGGGACAGGGGGCCCTCGGCCCCAGCATTTT. Amino acids: CATSDGTGGPRPQHF.